These 26 T cell receptor beta chains came from one sample sequenced in a study of CD8 T cells in ankylosing spondylitis. From the 5' RACE reads, TCRdb called clonotypes with MiXCR, one entry per CDR3 protein. The repertoire includes roughly 100,000 distinct CDR3 sequences, 24% of them detected once, and approximately 13% sits in the top ten. Sequencing was performed on synovial fluid, either unsorted or a sorted T cell fraction (not recorded which). These receptors were taken from a male donor with ankylosing spondylitis.

The genes are TRBV5-1 and TRBJ2-1; D is uncertain. Germline loops: CDR1 SGHRS, CDR2 YFSETQ. V gave up 1 base and J gave up 2 bases, with 16 bases separating them. The length of the CDR3 is 17 residues. The CDR3 coding sequence is TGCGCCAGCAGCTTGAACCCGATTGGCGGTGCCTACAATGAGCAGTTCTTC. Its translation: CASSLNPIGGAYNEQFF.

The sample holds a few counts of this clonotype. The chain employs TRBV25-1 and TRBJ2-1, with 8 nucleotides matching TRBD2. There are 14 residues in the CDR3. Germline-derived CDR1 and CDR2 are MGHDK and SYGVNS. Trimming cost V 6 bases and J 9 bases; bases outside gene matches: 10. This CDR3 reads CASRDAAGVGEQFF. CDR3 in DNA: TGTGCCAGCAGGGATGCAGCGGGAGTAGGTGAGCAGTTCTTC.

V usage is TRBV30 and J usage is TRBJ1-2; no clear D. The CDR3 totals 15 residues. CDR1 and CDR2 (germline): GTSNPN, SVGIG (reference sequence). V gave up 0 bases and J gave up 3 bases, with 14 bases separating them. The chain's CDR3 is CAWSVPPPRHYGYTF. CDR3 bases: TGTGCCTGGAGTGTACCCCCGCCTAGGCACTATGGCTACACCTTC.

The J gene is TRBJ1-2, the V gene TRBV25-1; TRBD1 aligns across 8 bases. From germline, CDR1 is MGHDK and CDR2 SYGVNS. V trimming: 6 bases; J trimming: 7 bases; junction bases outside the gene matches: 7. CDR3 size: 13 residues. The CDR3, as DNA: TGTGCCAGCAGGAAGACAGGGGACGGTGGCTACACCTTC. This translates into CASRKTGDGGYTF.

The V call is TRBV7-9, the J call TRBJ2-1; D is undetermined. Germline CDR1 SEHNR, CDR2 FQNEAQ (reference sequence). V was cut by 0 bases and J by 10 bases, with 4 bases left in between. The CDR3 spans 11 residues. CDR3 sequence: CASSLAPEQFF. CDR3 bases: TGTGCCAGCAGCTTAGCCCCCGAGCAGTTCTTC.

The chain has TRBV20-1 and TRBJ2-1; 8 bases are shared with TRBD2. This CDR3 comprises 14 residues. The ends lost 6 bases at V and 2 bases at J; junction bases unmatched: 6. CDR1 is DFQATT and CDR2 is SNEGSKA in the germline V gene (reference sequence). The CDR3: CSAPSGSAYNEQFF. The DNA of the CDR3 is TGCAGTGCCCCAAGCGGGAGTGCCTACAATGAGCAGTTCTTC.

This clonotype has just a few counts. CDR3 region: CASSPSGRILNLAKNIQYF. Written as DNA, the CDR3 is TGTGCCAGCTCACCAAGCGGGAGGATCCTGAATCTAGCCAAAAACATTCAGTACTTC. The chain joins TRBV18 to TRBJ2-4; 9 bases match TRBD2. CDR1 is KGHSH, CDR2 LQKENI, per germline. V lost 2 bases, J lost 0 bases, and 11 bases stayed unmatched. The CDR3 loop spans 19 amino acids.

The chain recombines TRBV21-1 with TRBJ2-7. TRBV21-1 is assigned pseudogene status. The CDR3 length is 16 residues. The CDR3 loop reads CASSKSGGYTSNEQYV. In nucleotides, the CDR3 is TGTGCCAGCAGCAAAAGTGGTGGTTACACCTCAAATGAGCAGTACGTC.

The chain recombines TRBV2 with TRBJ1-2, with D unresolved. Germline V CDR1 and CDR2: SNHLY, FYNNEI. The CDR3 length is 13 residues. V was trimmed by 8 bases and J by 9 bases, leaving 19 bases between them. CDR3: CASSLNSDMRYTF. CDR3 coding DNA: TGTGCCAGCTCCCTCAACTCCGATATGCGCTACACCTTC.

The chain has TRBV18 and TRBJ1-2; no clear D gene. This CDR3 contains 12 residues. The V end lost 6 bases, the J end lost 4 bases, and 9 bases lay between the germline ends. CDR1 KGHSH and CDR2 LQKENI come from the germline V gene. CDR3 nucleotide sequence: TGTGCCAGCTCCGTATTGGGCTATGGCTACACCTTC. Translating it yields CASSVLGYGYTF.

This clonotype was seen a few times. The V gene is TRBV10-3, the J gene TRBJ2-5; possibly TRBD1 for D (5 bases). CDR1 ENHRY and CDR2 SYGVKD come from the germline V gene. The CDR3 consists of 12 residues. The germline V and J ends were trimmed by 4 bases and 5 bases, with 8 bases remaining between them. The CDR3: CAISVAGETQYF. CDR3 coding DNA: TGTGCCATCAGTGTGGCAGGGGAGACCCAGTACTTC.

The gene calls are TRBV2 and TRBJ2-7, with TRBD1 as a possible D gene (6 bases). The germline V gene has CDR1 SNHLY and CDR2 FYNNEI. The CDR3 length is 11 residues. V shed 7 bases and J shed 4 bases, with 8 bases lying between them. This chain's CDR3 is CASKQGYEQYF. CDR3 sequence (DNA): TGTGCCAGCAAACAGGGTTACGAGCAGTACTTC.

V is TRBV5-1 and J is TRBJ1-2; 7 nucleotides line up with TRBD1. CDR1 SGHRS and CDR2 YFSETQ come from the germline V gene. V lost 6 bases to trimming and J lost 3 bases; unmatched junction nucleotides: 5. The CDR3 runs to 13 residues. In nucleotides, the CDR3 is TGCGCCAGCACCACCACAGGGGACTATGGCTACACCTTC. Residues: CASTTTGDYGYTF.

The chain uses TRBV5-1 and TRBJ2-7; D gene uncertain. The V and J ends lost 4 bases and 5 bases respectively, with 10 bases between them. The CDR3 consists of 12 residues. CDR1 SGHRS and CDR2 YFSETQ come from the germline V gene. The CDR3 here is CASSPDGHEQYV. CDR3 bases: TGCGCCAGCAGCCCCGACGGCCACGAGCAGTACGTC.

This chain links TRBV12-3 or TRBV12-4 with TRBJ1-6, with D possibly being TRBD1 (6 bases). Trimming left V 6 bases short and J 4 bases short, with 10 bases between. The CDR3 has 14 residues. CDR3 residues: CASRPDRYNSPLHF. Here the CDR3 DNA reads TGTGCCAGCAGACCGGACAGATATAATTCACCCCTCCACTTT.

This clonotype appeared many times. The chain links TRBV12-3 or TRBV12-4 to TRBJ2-3; 15 bases agree with TRBD2. The CDR3 length is 20 residues. The junction had 17 bases not matched to a gene; V was cut back by 6 bases and J by 4 bases. This CDR3 is CASSLGTSGTSGRSPDTQYF. In DNA form, the CDR3 reads TGTGCCAGCAGCCTCGGGACTTCCGGGACTAGCGGGAGGTCTCCAGATACGCAGTATTTT.

The J gene is TRBJ2-4, the V gene TRBV19, with a weak D call TRBD1 (6 bases). The CDR3 totals 15 residues. From germline, CDR1 is LNHDA and CDR2 SQIVND (reference sequence). The V and J ends lost 7 bases and 0 bases respectively, with 13 bases between them. The CDR3 DNA is TGTGCCAGTATGAGGACAGACCTAGCCAAAAACATTCAGTACTTC. Translation gives CASMRTDLAKNIQYF.

This clonotype was observed a handful of times. The V gene is TRBV6-5, the J gene TRBJ2-5, with 9 bases fitting TRBD1. Germline V lookup: CDR1 MNHEY, CDR2 SVGAGI. The CDR3 length is 16 residues. The ends lost 0 bases at V and 2 bases at J; junction bases unmatched: 4. CDR3 DNA sequence: TGTGCCAGCAGTTACTCGGGACAGGGCTATCAAGAGACCCAGTACTTC. It is translated as CASSYSGQGYQETQYF.

Many counts were recorded for this clonotype. The genes are TRBV7-2 and TRBJ2-2; TRBD1 matches at 11 bases. Trimming at V came to 5 bases and at J to 6 bases, leaving 8 bases not matched to a gene. CDR1 and CDR2 from the germline V gene are SGHTA and FQGNSA. The CDR3 sequence is 16 residues long. CDR3 in DNA: TGTGCCAGCAGCAACGGACAGGGGGCTTTAGCCGGGGAGCTGTTTTTT. Its translation: CASSNGQGALAGELFF.

This clonotype was seen a few times. The rearrangement links TRBV12-3 or TRBV12-4 to TRBJ2-1; the D is unclear. V gave up 2 bases and J gave up 15 bases, with 11 bases separating them. CDR3 length: 11 amino acids. For the CDR3, the DNA is TGTGCCAGCAGTTTATCGGAGATGGTGTTCTTC. Protein: CASSLSEMVFF.

This chain uses TRBV10-3 with TRBJ1-1, with D perhaps matching TRBD1 (6 bases). Germline lookup yields CDR1 ENHRY and CDR2 SYGVKD. The V and J ends lost 0 bases and 5 bases respectively, with 19 bases between them. This CDR3 is built from 17 residues. The CDR3 spells CAISESGGTSWGTEAFF. The CDR3 DNA reads TGTGCCATCAGTGAGTCGGGGGGCACGTCTTGGGGGACTGAAGCTTTCTTT.

In its sample, this clonotype was seen many times. V usage is TRBV7-8 and J usage is TRBJ1-5; TRBD1 aligns across 7 bases. CDR3 length: 15 amino acids. Germline assignment: CDR1 SGHVS and CDR2 FQNEAQ. With 1 base clipped from V and 3 bases from J, the junction kept 3 bases outside the gene matches. CDR3 sequence (DNA): TGTGCCAGCAGCTTAGGCCAGGGGGACAATCAGCCCCAGCATTTT. It translates to CASSLGQGDNQPQHF.

The chain is built from TRBV5-1 and TRBJ1-1, with D perhaps TRBD1 (6 bases). Germline CDR1 is SGHRS and CDR2 is YFSETQ. The CDR3 contains 16 residues. V was trimmed by 4 bases and J by 0 bases, leaving 16 bases between them. CDR3: CASSGNRENMNTEAFF. CDR3 DNA: TGCGCCAGCAGCGGAAACAGGGAAAACATGAACACTGAAGCTTTCTTT.

The rearrangement joins TRBV30 to TRBJ1-1, with D possibly being TRBD1 (5 bases). This CDR3 contains 12 residues. V lost 7 bases, J lost 6 bases, and 15 bases lay in between. Germline V CDR1 and CDR2: GTSNPN, SVGIG (reference sequence). Here the CDR3 reads CALGLYAAEAFF. The CDR3 bases are TGTGCCTTGGGGCTTTACGCGGCTGAAGCTTTCTTT.

The CDR3 DNA follows: TGCGCCAGCAGTGAGGCGGGAGTTAATTACAATGAGCAGTTCTTC. Residues: CASSEAGVNYNEQFF. V and J are TRBV10-1 and TRBJ2-1; 7 nucleotides match TRBD2. V lost 2 bases, J lost 4 bases, and 5 bases stayed unmatched. CDR1 and CDR2 (germline): WNHNN, SYGVQD (reference sequence). The CDR3 covers 15 residues.

CDR3 region: CASSLMGLNTGELFF. For the CDR3, the DNA is TGCGCCAGCAGCTTGATGGGACTAAACACCGGGGAGCTGTTTTTT. The chain uses TRBV5-1 and TRBJ2-2; 7 bases agree with TRBD2. CDR1 is SGHRS and CDR2 is YFSETQ in the germline V gene. V was pared by 1 base and J by 2 bases, with 2 bases of the junction left unmatched. CDR3 length equals 15 residues.